What follows is one T cell receptor (beta chain) and its context. It lacks a known antigen. No per-base quality is available; no much larger clone lies one base away. There are 15 amino acids in the CDR3, from cysteine to phenylalanine inclusive. CDR3 DNA is the only sequence kept; it has 45 bases, read in frame from the first base. The germline V gene specifies LGHNA as CDR1 and YSLEER as CDR2. Trimming costs V 0 bases and J 6 bases, and their ends lie 14 bases apart. The CDR3 regions of human TCRbeta chains were analyzed by immunosequencing. The authors processed their data as follows. TCRs in the repertoires were matched against a reference library of SARS-CoV-2-specific TCRs that had been generated with the MIRA antigen-specificity platform. Breadth was defined as the fraction of unique TCRs that were SARS-CoV-2-associated. Depth was defined as the fraction of total T cells that were SARS-CoV-2-associated. Using the MIRA data, every spike-specific TCR was mapped to the spike region that the TCR reacted to and assigned to either a CD4 or a CD8 class. Log10-transformed breadth and depth values were compared by one-way ANOVA with Sidak's multiple comparisons tests. This immuneACCESS table, as held by TCRdb, lists in-frame sequences with V and J called but not all clones. Of the missing ones, under half trace to an unresolved V gene in checked studies; the others have no known cause. V and J calls plus clone size are reproduced from that table; the DNA served to infer D and trimming. The sample yields about 150,000 clones; more than 90% were counted once. Approximately 3.5% of the sample is taken by the ten largest.

These data are taken from a study of T cell responses to AZD1222 COVID-19 vaccine (dated by TCRdb to the early 2020s). About the study as a whole: TCR sequencing was performed for approximately 240 trial participants, of whom approximately 200 were given two doses of AZD1222 and around 25 were given two doses of MenACWY control vaccine. Trial participants were enrolled into age subgroups of 18-55, 56-69 and 70-plus years, which contained about 150, 28 and 57 TCR-sequenced participants, respectively.

The full study reports these points: The 56-69-year group was small, and its depth increase did not reach significance, likely because of low power. Only five to seven AZD1222 recipients were SARS-CoV-2 seropositive at baseline, limiting conclusions about previously exposed vaccinees. Because no samples from the day 14 peak response were available, repertoires could be characterized only after the peak T cell response. Nearly half of unique spike-specific TCRs reportedly recognized epitopes outside regions mutated in the B.1.351 and B.1.1.7 variants. Participants were mostly white British, with more females than males. The authors suggested clonal diversity may have been underestimated. After two AZD1222 doses, spike-specific TCR breadth and depth were significantly higher than at day 0 and than in MenACWY recipients. CD4 TCRs associated with the vaccine covered the entire spike protein, and the dominant responses were in regions 160-218 and 743-854.

Sample time point, as interpreted from the label and publication: about 28 days (+/-7) after the second vaccine dose. AZD1222 recipients with second doses at about 4 weeks or about 12 weeks were pooled, because spike-specific TCR depth and breadth did not differ between schedules. The vaccinee samples were drawn from two UK trials, COV001 and COV002, one of which was a single-blind randomized controlled phase 2/3 trial testing AZD1222 (ChAdOx1 nCoV-19) in healthy adults. For TCRbeta chain sequencing, PBMC samples from trial participants were taken at day 0 and at day 28 after the second dose. The chain uses TRBV4-3 and TRBJ1-1; no D gene call is confident. This receptor was identified in an adult who received the AZD1222 COVID-19 vaccine. Source: peripheral blood, taken 28 days after the second AZD1222 dose. Here the CDR3 is given as CASSQDPTGGAEAFF. The bases are TGCGCCAGCAGCCAAGATCCAACTGGTGGGGCTGAAGCTTTCTTT.